The next 24 T cell receptor beta chains were all read from a single sample in a study of T cells after yellow fever vaccination. TCRdb ran MiXCR on the 5' RACE reads and lists one entry per CDR3 protein. Of 550,000 or so distinct CDR3 sequences in the sample, about a fifth were seen once. The sequencing here drew on PBMCs, taken 15 days after the yellow fever booster vaccination. These TCRs come from a man younger than 45 who received the YFV17D yellow fever vaccine.

In this sample, this clonotype turned up many times. This chain connects TRBV28 to TRBJ2-1, with TRBD2 matching 8 bases. The CDR3 totals 16 residues. V lost 6 bases, J lost 4 bases, and 11 bases stayed unmatched. CDR1 is MDHEN and CDR2 is SYDVKM in the germline V gene. CDR3 in amino acids: CASSPGAGGRYNEQFF. In DNA form, the CDR3 reads TGTGCCAGCAGCCCGGGGGCTGGCGGGAGGTACAATGAGCAGTTCTTC.

The gene calls are TRBV20-1 and TRBJ2-1, with no clear D. In germline, CDR1 is DFQATT, CDR2 SNEGSKA (reference sequence). V dropped 0 bases and J dropped 5 bases, with 14 bases sitting between them. This CDR3 comprises 15 residues. The CDR3 DNA is TGCAGTGCTAGAGATGCGTGGGAAGGACACAATGAGCAGTTCTTC. This codes for CSARDAWEGHNEQFF.

This clonotype showed up just once. This chain uses TRBV5-1 with TRBJ2-3; 8 bases are a match to TRBD1. This CDR3 has 15 amino acids. Per the germline V gene, CDR1 is SGHRS and CDR2 is YFSETQ. J was trimmed by 5 bases and V by 3 bases; bases with no gene match: 8. The CDR3 here is CASSWGQVEGDTQYF. The CDR3 coding sequence is TGCGCCAGCAGCTGGGGACAGGTGGAAGGAGATACGCAGTATTTT. Using reference TRBV5-1 and TRBJ2-3 for the parts outside the CDR3, the full variable domain is KAGVTQTPRYLIKTRGQQVTLSCSPISGHRSVSWYQQTPGQGLQFLFEYFSETQRNKGNFPGRFSGRQFSNSRSEMNVSTLELGDSALYLCASSWGQVEGDTQYFGPGTRLTVL.

V is TRBV14 and J is TRBJ1-1; no clear D gene. V was pared by 0 bases and J by 0 bases, with 5 bases between. There are 14 residues in the CDR3. CDR1 and CDR2 from the germline V gene are SGHDN and FVKESK. The DNA for the CDR3 is TGTGCCAGCAGCCAAGAGTTGATGAACACTGAAGCTTTCTTT. Its protein product is CASSQELMNTEAFF.

The table lists this clonotype with a few counts. This chain connects TRBV5-6 to TRBJ2-5; 9 bases line up with TRBD2. The CDR3 is made up of 16 amino acids. Trimming removed 3 bases from V and 1 base from J; junction bases left unmatched: 7. Germline assignment: CDR1 SGHDT and CDR2 YYEEEE. The CDR3 DNA is TGTGCCAGCAGCTCCCCTAGCGGGATGACCCAAGAGACCCAGTACTTC. Its protein product is CASSSPSGMTQETQYF. Full variable domain (remainder filled in from reference TRBV5-6 and TRBJ2-5): DAGVTQSPTHLIKTRGQQVTLRCSPKSGHDTVSWYQQALGQGPQFIFQYYEEEERQRGNFPDRFSGHQFPNYSSELNVNALLLGDSALYLCASSSPSGMTQETQYFGPGTRLLVL.

The V call is TRBV20-1, the J call TRBJ2-7; D not resolved. Per germline, CDR1 DFQATT and CDR2 SNEGSKA (reference sequence). With 6 bases removed from V and 0 bases from J, the gap between germline ends came to 15 bases. CDR3 length: 14 amino acids. The CDR3 sequence: CSAKNPGPSYEQYF. The CDR3 DNA is TGCAGTGCGAAAAACCCGGGTCCCTCCTACGAGCAGTACTTC.

This clonotype was seen a few times. V gene TRBV20-1 combines with J gene TRBJ2-3, with 10 bases matching TRBD2. CDR3 length: 15 amino acids. The V gene's germline CDR1 is DFQATT and CDR2 SNEGSKA (reference sequence). V shed 7 bases, J shed 5 bases, and the junction held 12 bases outside the gene matches. In DNA, the CDR3 is TGCAGTGTAAAGACGGTAGCGGGAGGTATAGATACGCAGTATTTT. Translation: CSVKTVAGGIDTQYF.

This clonotype was counted between two and nine times. V gene TRBV29-1 combines with J gene TRBJ1-3; D gene ambiguous. Looked up from germline, CDR1 is SQVTM and CDR2 is ANQGSEA. Trimming left V 5 bases short and J 3 bases short, with 11 bases between. The CDR3 spans 13 residues. The CDR3 loop reads CSVRGSGGNTIYF. The DNA of the CDR3 is TGCAGCGTTCGAGGGAGCGGTGGAAACACCATATATTTT.

The chain has TRBV20-1 and TRBJ2-7, with 16 bases aligning to TRBD2. Germline lookup yields CDR1 DFQATT and CDR2 SNEGSKA (reference sequence). The CDR3 loop spans 16 amino acids. V shed 4 bases and J 6 bases; nucleotides not matched to a gene: 9. The CDR3 loop reads CSAMGLAGGPGSEQYF. In DNA, the CDR3 is TGCAGTGCTATGGGACTAGCGGGAGGGCCGGGTTCCGAGCAGTACTTC.

This clonotype turned up a few times. The V gene is TRBV7-9, the J gene TRBJ2-7; 8 bases are a match to TRBD2. The CDR3 is 13 residues long. Looked up from germline, CDR1 is SEHNR and CDR2 is FQNEAQ (reference sequence). The junction had 3 bases not matched to a gene; V was cut back by 5 bases and J by 3 bases. The chain's CDR3 is CASSPAGDYEQYF. CDR3 bases: TGTGCCAGCAGCCCAGCGGGGGACTACGAGCAGTACTTC.

The chain couples TRBV12-3 or TRBV12-4 to TRBJ2-7, with 9 bases matching TRBD1. The V segment lost 2 bases and the J segment 0 bases; nucleotides outside the gene matches: 17. The CDR3 totals 20 residues. CDR3 nucleotides: TGTGCCAGCAGTTTAACGAGGGACAGGGCCCGGAATAGGAGCTCCTACGAGCAGTACTTC. Residues: CASSLTRDRARNRSSYEQYF.

The rearrangement links TRBV7-2 to TRBJ2-1; the D gene is possibly TRBD2 (5 bases). V was pared by 4 bases and J by 4 bases, with 11 bases between. Germline-derived CDR1 and CDR2 are SGHTA and FQGNSA. This CDR3 region has 14 residues. CDR3 DNA: TGTGCCAGCAGCTACCTAGCACTTTACAATGAGCAGTTCTTC. Translation: CASSYLALYNEQFF.

The chain recombines TRBV28 with TRBJ1-6; D unclear. The CDR3 is 11 amino acids. V lost 2 bases and J 11 bases, leaving 4 bases between the germline ends. Germline-derived CDR1 and CDR2 are MDHEN and SYDVKM. The DNA of the CDR3 is TGTGCCAGCAGTTTAGGGGCACCCCTCCACTTT. Amino acid sequence: CASSLGAPLHF.

The chain carries TRBV27 and TRBJ2-7; 7 nucleotides match TRBD1. The CDR3 has 15 residues. The V gene's germline CDR1 is MNHEY and CDR2 SMNVEV (reference sequence). V lost 6 bases and J lost 0; bases outside the gene matches: 8. The CDR3 here is CASRTTGATSYEQYF. CDR3 DNA sequence: TGTGCCAGCAGAACCACAGGGGCCACCTCCTACGAGCAGTACTTC.

As DNA, the CDR3 is TGTGCCACCAGTGATCCTCAGGGACAGTGGAGAGATACGCAGTATTTT. Amino acids: CATSDPQGQWRDTQYF. The V call is TRBV24-1, the J call TRBJ2-3, with 7 positions matching TRBD1. CDR3 length: 16 amino acids. The trim removed 3 bases at V and 5 bases at J, leaving 10 bases unmatched. CDR1 is KGHDR, CDR2 SFDVKD, per germline.

This clonotype came up a few times. The V gene is TRBV7-8, the J gene TRBJ2-3, with D perhaps matching TRBD2 (6 bases). Per germline, CDR1 SGHVS and CDR2 FQNEAQ. The CDR3 is 16 amino acids. Trimming pared 3 bases from V and 1 base from J, leaving 14 bases between. In DNA form, the CDR3 reads TGTGCCAGCAGCTTTTCCCCAGCGGGTGGCACAGATACGCAGTATTTT. It yields the protein CASSFSPAGGTDTQYF.

V usage is TRBV7-9 and J usage is TRBJ2-3, with TRBD2 identical over 15 bases. Trimming took 5 bases from V and 0 from J; bases not matched to a gene: 3. From germline, CDR1 is SEHNR and CDR2 FQNEAQ (reference sequence). This CDR3 has 17 residues. The CDR3 DNA sequence: TGTGCCAGCAGCCGGACTAGCGGGAGGGAGAGCACAGATACGCAGTATTTT. Translating gives CASSRTSGRESTDTQYF.

V usage is TRBV10-3 and J usage is TRBJ2-3; D is uncertain. Germline assignment: CDR1 ENHRY and CDR2 SYGVKD. V lost 5 bases to trimming and J lost 3 bases, with 3 bases between them. The CDR3 is 11 amino acids. CDR3 DNA: TGTGCCATCAGTAGGACAGATACGCAGTATTTT. Protein sequence: CAISRTDTQYF.

This clonotype was seen repeatedly, ten times or more. This chain links TRBV5-4 with TRBJ1-2, with 10 bases aligning to TRBD1. Unmatched junction bases numbered 4, after V lost 0 bases and J lost 8 bases. CDR1 is SGHNT and CDR2 is YYREEE in the germline V gene (reference sequence). The length of the CDR3 is 14 residues. The CDR3 DNA follows: TGTGCCAGCAGCTTGGAGGGACAGGGGCGAGGCTACACCTTC. Amino acid sequence: CASSLEGQGRGYTF. Using reference TRBV5-4 and TRBJ1-2 for the parts outside the CDR3, the full variable domain is ETGVTQSPTHLIKTRGQQVTLRCSSQSGHNTVSWYQQALGQGPQFIFQYYREEENGRGNFPPRFSGLQFPNYSSELNVNALELDDSALYLCASSLEGQGRGYTFGSGTRLTVV.

The rearrangement links TRBV29-1 to TRBJ2-7; 10 bases map to TRBD1. This CDR3 is 13 amino acids long. V lost 4 bases to trimming and J lost 4 bases; unmatched junction nucleotides: 4. Per the germline V gene, CDR1 is SQVTM and CDR2 is ANQGSEA. CDR3 nucleotide sequence: TGCAGCGTTGGAGGGGACAGGGGATACGAGCAGTACTTC. Amino acid sequence: CSVGGDRGYEQYF.

J is TRBJ2-5 and V is TRBV7-2; 7 positions match TRBD2. The junction had 12 bases not matched to a gene; V was cut back by 4 bases and J by 4 bases. There are 16 residues in the CDR3. Germline assignment: CDR1 SGHTA and CDR2 FQGNSA. The CDR3 coding sequence is TGTGCCAGCAGCTCCACGGGGTGGGAGGGCGGAGAGACCCAGTACTTC. It yields the protein CASSSTGWEGGETQYF.

Many counts were recorded for this clonotype. The chain carries TRBV7-6 and TRBJ2-7; D gene ambiguous. Germline V gene data show CDR1 as SGHVS and CDR2 as FNYEAQ. This CDR3 has 14 residues. Trimming pared 0 bases from V and 6 bases from J, leaving 12 bases between. Here the CDR3 reads CASSLALKAGEQYF. For the CDR3, the DNA is TGTGCCAGCAGCTTAGCTTTAAAGGCCGGCGAGCAGTACTTC.

The chain has TRBV9 and TRBJ2-3; D possibly matches TRBD1 or TRBD2 (5 bases each). The CDR3 covers 14 residues. Trimming stripped 2 bases from V and 0 bases from J, with 7 bases between. Looked up from germline, CDR1 is SGDLS and CDR2 is YYNGEE. In nucleotides, the CDR3 is TGTGCCAGCAGCGTGGGGGATAGCACAGATACGCAGTATTTT. Translated, it gives CASSVGDSTDTQYF.

This clonotype showed up just a few times. J is TRBJ2-7 and V is TRBV6-2 or TRBV6-3, with 7 bases fitting TRBD2. V was clipped by 0 bases and J by 4 bases; unmatched bases: 3. CDR3 length: 14 residues. Germline CDR1 reads MNHEY; CDR2 reads SVGEGT. CDR3 nucleotide sequence: TGTGCCAGCAGTTACTCCCTAGCGGCGTACGAGCAGTACTTC. It translates to CASSYSLAAYEQYF.